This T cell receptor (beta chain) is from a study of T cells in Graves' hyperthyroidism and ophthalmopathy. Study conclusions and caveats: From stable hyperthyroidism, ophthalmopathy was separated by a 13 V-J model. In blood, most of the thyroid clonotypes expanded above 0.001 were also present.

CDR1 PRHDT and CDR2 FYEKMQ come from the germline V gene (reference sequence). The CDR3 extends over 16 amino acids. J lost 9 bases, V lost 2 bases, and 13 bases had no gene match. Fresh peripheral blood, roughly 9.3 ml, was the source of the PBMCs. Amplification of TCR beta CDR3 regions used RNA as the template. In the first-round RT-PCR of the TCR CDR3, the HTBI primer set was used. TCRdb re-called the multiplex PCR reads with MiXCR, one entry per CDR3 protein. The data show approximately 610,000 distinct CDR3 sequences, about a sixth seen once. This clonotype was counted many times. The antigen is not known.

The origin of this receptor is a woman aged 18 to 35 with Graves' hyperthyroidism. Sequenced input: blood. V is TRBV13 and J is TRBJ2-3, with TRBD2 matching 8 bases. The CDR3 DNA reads TGTGCCAGCAGCTTAATGCGGGGGGCGTTCAAACGAACGCAGTATTTT. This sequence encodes CASSLMRGAFKRTQYF.